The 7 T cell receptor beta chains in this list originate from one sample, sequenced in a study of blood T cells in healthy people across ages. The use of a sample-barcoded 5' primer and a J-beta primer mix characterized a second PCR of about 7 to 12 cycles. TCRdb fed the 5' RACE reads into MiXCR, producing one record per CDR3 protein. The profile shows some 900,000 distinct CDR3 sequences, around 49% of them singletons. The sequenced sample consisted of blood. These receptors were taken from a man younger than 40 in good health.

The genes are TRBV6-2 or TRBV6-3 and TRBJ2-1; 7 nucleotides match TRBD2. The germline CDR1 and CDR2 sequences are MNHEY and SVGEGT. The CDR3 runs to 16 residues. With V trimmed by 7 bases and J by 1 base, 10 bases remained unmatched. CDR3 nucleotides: TGTGCCAGCACCCCGAATCGCGGGGGTTCCTACAATGAGCAGTTCTTC. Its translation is CASTPNRGGSYNEQFF.

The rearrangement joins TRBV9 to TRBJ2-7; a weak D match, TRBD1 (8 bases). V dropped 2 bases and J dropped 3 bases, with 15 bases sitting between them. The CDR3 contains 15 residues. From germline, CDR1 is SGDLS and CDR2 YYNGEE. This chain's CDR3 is CASSVTGEGFYEQYF. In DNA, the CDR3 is TGTGCCAGCAGCGTGACAGGGGAGGGTTTCTACGAGCAGTACTTC.

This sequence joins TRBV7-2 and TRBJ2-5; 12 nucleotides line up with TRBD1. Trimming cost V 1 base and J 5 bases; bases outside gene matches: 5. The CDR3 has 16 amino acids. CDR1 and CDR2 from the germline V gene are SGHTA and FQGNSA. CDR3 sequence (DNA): TGTGCCAGCAGCTTAGTCTGGGACAGGGGGCGGGAGACCCAGTACTTC. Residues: CASSLVWDRGRETQYF.

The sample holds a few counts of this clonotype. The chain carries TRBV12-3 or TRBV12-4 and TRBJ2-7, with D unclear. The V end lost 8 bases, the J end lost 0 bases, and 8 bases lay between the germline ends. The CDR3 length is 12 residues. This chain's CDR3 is CASGLLSYEQYF. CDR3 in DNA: TGTGCCAGCGGTCTTCTCTCCTACGAGCAGTACTTC.

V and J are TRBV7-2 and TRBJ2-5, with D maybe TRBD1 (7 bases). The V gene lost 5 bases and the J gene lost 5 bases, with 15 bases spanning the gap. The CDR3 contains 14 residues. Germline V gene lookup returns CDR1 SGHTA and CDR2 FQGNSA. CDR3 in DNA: TGTGCCAGCAGCATGCAGGGGGGTGGGGAGACCCAGTACTTC. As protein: CASSMQGGGETQYF. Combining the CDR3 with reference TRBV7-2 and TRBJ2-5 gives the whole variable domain GAGVSQSPSNKVTEKGKDVELRCDPISGHTALYWYRQSLGQGLEFLIYFQGNSAPDKSGLPSDRFSAERTGGSVSTLTIQRTQQEDSAVYLCASSMQGGGETQYFGPGTRLLVL.

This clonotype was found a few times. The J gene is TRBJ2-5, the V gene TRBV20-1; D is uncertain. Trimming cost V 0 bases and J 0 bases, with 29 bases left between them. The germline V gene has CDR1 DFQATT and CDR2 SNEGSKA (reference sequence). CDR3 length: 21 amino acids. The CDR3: CSARDDLSGIQRAVYQETQYF. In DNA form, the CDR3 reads TGCAGTGCTAGAGATGATCTCTCTGGGATTCAGCGCGCGGTATACCAAGAGACCCAGTACTTC.

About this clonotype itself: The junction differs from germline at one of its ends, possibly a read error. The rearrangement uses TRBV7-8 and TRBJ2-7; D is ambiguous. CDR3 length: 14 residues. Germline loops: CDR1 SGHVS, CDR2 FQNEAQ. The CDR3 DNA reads TGTGCCAGCAGCGGACCCGCTTTGGGCTACGAGCGGTACTTC. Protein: CASSGPALGYERYF.